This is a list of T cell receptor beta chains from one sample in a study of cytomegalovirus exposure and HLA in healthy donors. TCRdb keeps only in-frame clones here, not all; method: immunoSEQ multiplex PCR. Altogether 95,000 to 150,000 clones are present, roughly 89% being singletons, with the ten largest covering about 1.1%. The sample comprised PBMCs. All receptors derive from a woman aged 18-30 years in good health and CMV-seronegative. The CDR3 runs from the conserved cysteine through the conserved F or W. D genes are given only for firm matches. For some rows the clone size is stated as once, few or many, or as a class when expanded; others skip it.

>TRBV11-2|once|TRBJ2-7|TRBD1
CASSLKIWTGDFGPSEQYF
TGTGCCAGCAGCTTAAAGATCTGGACAGGGGATTTTGGACCTAGCGAGCAGTACTTC
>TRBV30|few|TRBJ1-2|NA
CAWSRGLPEGYGYTF
TGTGCCTGGAGTCGCGGACTCCCGGAGGGCTATGGCTACACCTTC
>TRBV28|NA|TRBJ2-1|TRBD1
CASSSEGQGSNEQFF
TGTGCCAGCAGTTCGGAGGGACAGGGTTCCAATGAGCAGTTCTTC
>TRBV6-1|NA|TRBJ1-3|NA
CASSVQGTSGNTIYF
TGTGCCAGCAGTGTTCAGGGCACCTCTGGAAACACCATATATTTT
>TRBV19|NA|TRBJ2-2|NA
CASSMGQDTGELFF
TGTGCCAGTAGTATGGGGCAGGACACCGGGGAGCTGTTTTTT
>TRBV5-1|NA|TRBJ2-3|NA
CASSWDSSGVDTQYF
TGCGCCAGCAGCTGGGACTCCTCCGGGGTGGATACGCAGTATTTT
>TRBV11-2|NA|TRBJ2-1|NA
CASSLDGGEQFF
TGTGCCAGCAGCTTAGACGGCGGCGAGCAGTTCTTC
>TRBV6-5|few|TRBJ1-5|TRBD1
CASSRTGTDQPQHF
TGTGCCAGCAGTCGGACAGGGACGGATCAGCCCCAGCATTTT
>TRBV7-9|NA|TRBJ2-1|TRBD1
CASTGQGPREQFF
TGTGCCAGCACCGGACAGGGTCCCAGGGAGCAGTTCTTC
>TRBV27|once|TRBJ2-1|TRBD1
CASSLSGGASYNEQFF
TGTGCCAGCAGTTTATCAGGGGGCGCATCCTACAATGAGCAGTTCTTC
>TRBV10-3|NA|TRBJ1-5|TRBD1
CAISEDREGYSNQPQHF
TGTGCCATCAGTGAGGACAGGGAAGGGTATAGCAATCAGCCCCAGCATTTT
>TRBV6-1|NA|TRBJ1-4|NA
CASSAIGGNNEKLFF
TGTGCCAGCAGTGCTATCGGGGGGAATAATGAAAAACTGTTTTTT
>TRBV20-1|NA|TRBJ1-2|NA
CSASGPYGYTF
TGCAGTGCCAGCGGACCCTATGGCTACACCTTC
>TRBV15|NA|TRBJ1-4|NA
CATSRGRGVGTEKLFF
TGTGCCACCAGCAGGGGGAGGGGAGTTGGAACTGAAAAACTGTTTTTT
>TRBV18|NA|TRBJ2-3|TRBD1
CASSTGTGGFREDTQYF
TGTGCCAGCTCGACCGGGACAGGGGGCTTTAGGGAAGATACGCAGTATTTT
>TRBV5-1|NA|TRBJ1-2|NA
CASSLDSSSYYGYTF
TGCGCCAGCAGCTTGGACTCGTCGAGCTACTATGGCTACACCTTC
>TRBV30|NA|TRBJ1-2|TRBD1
CAWGTAAVTF
TGTGCCTGGGGGACAGCGGCCGTGACCTTC
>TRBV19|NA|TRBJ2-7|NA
CATSRLHEQYF
TGTGCCACCTCGCGCCTACACGAGCAGTACTTC